These 9 T cell receptor beta chains came from one sample sequenced in a study of blood T cell repertoires in COVID-19. Libraries were prepared by immunoSEQ multiplex PCR; TCRdb keeps only in-frame clonotypes and omits some of them. The data show approximately 65,000 clones, approximately 86% seen once. Sequencing was done on a sample of peripheral blood. These receptors all come from a man in his forties or fifties with acute or convalescent COVID-19.

The rearrangement joins TRBV12-5 to TRBJ1-5; D unclear. Germline V gene sequence: CDR1 LGHNT, CDR2 FRNRAP. Between the trimmed V and J ends, which lost 1 base and 8 bases, there was a span of 15 bases. The CDR3 has 15 residues. CDR3 region: CASGLAWTGIEPQHF. The CDR3 region has the DNA TGTGCTAGTGGTTTGGCCTGGACGGGAATCGAGCCCCAGCATTTT.

The chain couples TRBV29-1 to TRBJ1-2, with TRBD1 as a possible D gene (6 bases). The germline V and J ends were trimmed by 7 bases and 6 bases, with 18 bases remaining between them. This CDR3 is 13 amino acids long. Germline V gives CDR1 SQVTM, CDR2 ANQGSEA. DNA for the CDR3: TGCAGCGGATACAGGGTTGGCGGACATGGCTACACCTTC. Translated, it gives CSGYRVGGHGYTF.

The V call is TRBV11-2, the J call TRBJ1-4, with TRBD1 as a possible D gene (6 bases). The germline V and J ends were trimmed by 5 bases and 8 bases, with 15 bases remaining between them. This CDR3 comprises 14 residues. Looked up from germline, CDR1 is SGHAT and CDR2 is FQNNGV. CDR3 coding DNA: TGTGCCAGCAGCCTTTTAGGGGGTCGGGAAAAACTGTTTTTT. Protein sequence: CASSLLGGREKLFF.

CDR3 sequence: CASSQDATGLSKDTQYF. In nucleotides, the CDR3 is TGCGCCAGCAGCCAAGATGCGACTGGACTCTCCAAGGATACGCAGTATTTT. The chain recombines TRBV4-1 with TRBJ2-3; tentative D call: TRBD2 (5 bases). Trimming took 0 bases from V and 6 from J, leaving 19 bases between them. Germline loops: CDR1 MGHRA, CDR2 YSYEKL. The CDR3 spans 17 residues.

V is TRBV5-1 and J is TRBJ2-4; 8 bases align to TRBD1. The CDR3 totals 13 residues. Germline assignment: CDR1 SGHRS and CDR2 YFSETQ. J lost 7 bases, V lost 1 base, and 1 base had no gene match. The CDR3 region has the DNA TGCGCCAGCAGCTTGAACAGGGGGAACATTCAGTACTTC. This gives the protein CASSLNRGNIQYF.

This rearrangement joins TRBV5-5 to TRBJ1-1; no firm D call. The V end was cut by 6 bases, the J end by 2 bases, with 5 bases between. The CDR3 is 11 residues long. Germline CDR1 SGHKS, CDR2 YYEKEE (reference sequence). The CDR3: CASTLNTEAFF. The CDR3 DNA reads TGTGCCAGCACCCTAAACACTGAAGCTTTCTTT.

The gene calls are TRBV5-4 and TRBJ2-2, with D perhaps matching TRBD2 (7 bases). Looked up from germline, CDR1 is SGHNT and CDR2 is YYREEE (reference sequence). Trimming took 0 bases from V and 1 from J, leaving 10 bases between them. The CDR3 extends over 16 amino acids. The CDR3 is CASSLGGGQNTGELFF. DNA of the CDR3: TGTGCCAGCAGCTTGGGCGGGGGCCAGAACACCGGGGAGCTGTTTTTT.

This clone is a singleton in its sample. The rearrangement joins TRBV6-2 or TRBV6-3 to TRBJ1-2; 9 positions match TRBD1. V shed 2 bases and J 12 bases; nucleotides not matched to a gene: 1. The CDR3 totals 11 residues. Germline CDR1 reads MNHEY; CDR2 reads SVGEGT. CDR3 in amino acids: CASSYGTGNTF. In DNA, the CDR3 is TGTGCCAGCAGTTACGGGACAGGGAACACCTTC.

The J gene is TRBJ1-2, the V gene TRBV20-1, with 7 positions matching TRBD1. CDR1 and CDR2 (germline): DFQATT, SNEGSKA (reference sequence). The CDR3 is made up of 10 amino acids. V shed 5 bases and J 7 bases; nucleotides not matched to a gene: 1. CDR3 region: CSADRVGYTF. In nucleotides, the CDR3 is TGCAGTGCTGACAGGGTTGGCTACACCTTC.